The entry below gives a single T cell receptor beta chain sequence along with its context. Its antigen remains unknown. CDR1 and CDR2 (germline): SGHNT, YENEEA. This CDR3 has 14 amino acids. Trimming shortened V by 0 bases and J by 7 bases, and 9 bases separated the two germline ends. The data were obtained in a study of molecular identifiers for immune sequencing clone quantification. Study-level findings and limits: Among effectors, clones above 20 RNA copies held over 97% of molecules; among naive cells, under 1%. In cases of identical TCR molecules sharing a barcode, highly expanded clone sizes could be underestimated.

The authors built bulk TCR libraries by previously described methods with listed TCR primers. Each CDR3 protein is one row after TCRdb ran MiXCR on the PCR reads. Among over 85,000 distinct CDR3 sequences listed, about 32% were seen once. The sorting of naive CD8 T cells used the CD8+CD4-CCR7+CD45RA+ phenotype. The chain couples TRBV11-3 to TRBJ2-2; D is perhaps TRBD2 (5 bases). The source of this sequence is a human donor in good health. Some libraries in this study had Jurkat cell RNA spiked in. Sample: naive CD8+ T cells from blood, with Jurkat cell RNA spiked in. Described subset: FACS-sorted CD8+CD4-CCR7+CD45RA+ naive T cells. CDR3 DNA sequence: TGTGCCAGCAGCTTAGACGAGGGCTTCGGGGAGCTGTTTTTT. Translating gives CASSLDEGFGELFF.